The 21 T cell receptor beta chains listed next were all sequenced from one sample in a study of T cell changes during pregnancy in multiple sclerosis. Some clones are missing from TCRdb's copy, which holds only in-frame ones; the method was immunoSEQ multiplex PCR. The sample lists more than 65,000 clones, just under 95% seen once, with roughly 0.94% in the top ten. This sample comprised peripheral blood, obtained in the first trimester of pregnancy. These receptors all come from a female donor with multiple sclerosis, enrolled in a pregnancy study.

CDR3 DNA: TGTGCCAGCAGTCGACGAGACAGGGGCTACGAGCAGTACTTC. It translates to CASSRRDRGYEQYF. The chain links TRBV7-2 to TRBJ2-7, with 8 bases that match TRBD1. Trimming at V came to 6 bases and at J to 3 bases, leaving 7 bases not matched to a gene. CDR1 and CDR2 (germline): SGHTA, FQGNSA. CDR3 length equals 14 residues.

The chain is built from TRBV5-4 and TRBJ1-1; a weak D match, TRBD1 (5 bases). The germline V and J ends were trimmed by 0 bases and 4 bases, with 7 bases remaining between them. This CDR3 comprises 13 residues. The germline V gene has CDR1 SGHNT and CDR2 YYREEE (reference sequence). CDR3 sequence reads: CASSLDGATEAFF. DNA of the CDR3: TGTGCCAGCAGCTTGGATGGGGCCACTGAAGCTTTCTTT. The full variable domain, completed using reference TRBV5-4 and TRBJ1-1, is ETGVTQSPTHLIKTRGQQVTLRCSSQSGHNTVSWYQQALGQGPQFIFQYYREEENGRGNFPPRFSGLQFPNYSSELNVNALELDDSALYLCASSLDGATEAFFGQGTRLTVV.

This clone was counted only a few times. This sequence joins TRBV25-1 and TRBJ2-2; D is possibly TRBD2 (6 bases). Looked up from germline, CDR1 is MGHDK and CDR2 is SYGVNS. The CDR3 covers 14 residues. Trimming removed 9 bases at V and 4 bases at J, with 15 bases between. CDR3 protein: CASSRREGTGELFF. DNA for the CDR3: TGTGCCAGTTCGCGGCGGGAAGGCACCGGGGAGCTGTTTTTT.

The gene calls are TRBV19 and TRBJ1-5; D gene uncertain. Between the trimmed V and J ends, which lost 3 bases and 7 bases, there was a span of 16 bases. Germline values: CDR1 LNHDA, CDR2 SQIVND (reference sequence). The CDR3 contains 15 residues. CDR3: CASSMRWRGEQPQHF. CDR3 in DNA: TGTGCCAGTAGTATGAGGTGGCGGGGTGAGCAGCCCCAGCATTTT.

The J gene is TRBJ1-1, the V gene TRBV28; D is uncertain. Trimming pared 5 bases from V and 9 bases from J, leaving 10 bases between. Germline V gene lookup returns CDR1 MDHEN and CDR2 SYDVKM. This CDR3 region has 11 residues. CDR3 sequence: CASSTGFQAFF. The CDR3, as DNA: TGTGCCAGCAGTACGGGTTTCCAAGCTTTCTTT. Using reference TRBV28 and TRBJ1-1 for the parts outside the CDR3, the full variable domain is DVKVTQSSRYLVKRTGEKVFLECVQDMDHENMFWYRQDPGLGLRLIYFSYDVKMKEKGDIPEGYSVSREKKERFSLILESASTNQTSMYLCASSTGFQAFFGQGTRLTVV.

The CDR3 is CSAIPTGGFRNYGYTF. Here the CDR3 DNA reads TGCAGCGCCATTCCCACAGGGGGTTTTCGTAACTATGGCTACACCTTC. This chain uses TRBV29-1 with TRBJ1-2; 8 bases are a match to TRBD1. CDR3 length: 16 residues. Germline CDR1 and CDR2: SQVTM and ANQGSEA. The V and J ends lost 7 bases and 1 base, in that order; junction bases with no gene match: 14.

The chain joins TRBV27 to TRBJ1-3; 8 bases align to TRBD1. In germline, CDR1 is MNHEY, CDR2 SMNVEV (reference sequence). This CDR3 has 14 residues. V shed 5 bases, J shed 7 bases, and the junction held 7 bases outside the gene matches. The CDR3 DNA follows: TGTGCCAGCAGTCCCAGGGGGCTCGGGAACACCATATATTTT. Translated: CASSPRGLGNTIYF.

CDR3 protein: CASSLTGGPIYEQYF. Written as DNA, the CDR3 is TGTGCCAGCAGCCTCACAGGGGGACCGATCTACGAGCAGTACTTC. The rearrangement joins TRBV7-2 to TRBJ2-7; TRBD1 matches at 8 bases. The CDR3 has 15 residues. Looked up from germline, CDR1 is SGHTA and CDR2 is FQGNSA. Trimming removed 5 bases from V and 3 bases from J; junction bases left unmatched: 9.

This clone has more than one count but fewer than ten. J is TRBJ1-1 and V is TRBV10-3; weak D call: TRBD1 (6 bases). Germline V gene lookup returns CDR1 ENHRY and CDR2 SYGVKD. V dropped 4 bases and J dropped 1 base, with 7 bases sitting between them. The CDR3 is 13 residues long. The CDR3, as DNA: TGTGCCATCAGTGTGGACAGGAACACTGAAGCTTTCTTT. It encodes CAISVDRNTEAFF.

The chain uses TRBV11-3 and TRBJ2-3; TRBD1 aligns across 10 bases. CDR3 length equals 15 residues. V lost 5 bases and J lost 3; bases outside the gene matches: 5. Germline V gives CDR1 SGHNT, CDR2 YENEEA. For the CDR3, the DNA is TGTGCCAGCAGCCGACGACAGGGGGCTACAGATACGCAGTATTTT. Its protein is CASSRRQGATDTQYF.

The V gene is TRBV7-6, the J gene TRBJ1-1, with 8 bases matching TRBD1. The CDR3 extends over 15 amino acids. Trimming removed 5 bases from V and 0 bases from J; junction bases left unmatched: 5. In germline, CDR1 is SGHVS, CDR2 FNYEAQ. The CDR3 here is CASSPRQGMNTEAFF. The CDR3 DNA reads TGTGCCAGCAGCCCCCGACAGGGGATGAACACTGAAGCTTTCTTT.

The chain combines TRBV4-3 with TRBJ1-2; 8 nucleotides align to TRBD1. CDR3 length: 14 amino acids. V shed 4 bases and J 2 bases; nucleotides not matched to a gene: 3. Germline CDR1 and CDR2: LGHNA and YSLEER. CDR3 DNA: TGCGCCAGCAGCCCGCGGACAGGGAACTATGGCTACACCTTC. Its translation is CASSPRTGNYGYTF.

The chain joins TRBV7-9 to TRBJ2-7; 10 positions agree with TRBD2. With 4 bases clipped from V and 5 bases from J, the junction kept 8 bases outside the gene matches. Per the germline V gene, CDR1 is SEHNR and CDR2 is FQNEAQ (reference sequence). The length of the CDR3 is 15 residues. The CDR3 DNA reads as TGTGCCAGCAGCTCACCACTAGCGGGGAAAAACGAGCAGTACTTC. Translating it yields CASSSPLAGKNEQYF.

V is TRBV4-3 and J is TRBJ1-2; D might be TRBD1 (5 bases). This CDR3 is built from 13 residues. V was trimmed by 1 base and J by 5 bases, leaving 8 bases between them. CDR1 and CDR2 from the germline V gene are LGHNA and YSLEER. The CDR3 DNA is TGCGCCAGCAGCCAAGGGGGGGTATATGGCTACACCTTC. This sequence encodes CASSQGGVYGYTF.

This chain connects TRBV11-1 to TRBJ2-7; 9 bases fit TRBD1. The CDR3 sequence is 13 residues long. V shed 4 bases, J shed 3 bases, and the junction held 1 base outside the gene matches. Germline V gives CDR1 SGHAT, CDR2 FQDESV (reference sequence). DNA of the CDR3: TGTGCCAGCAGCTCGACAGGGGGCTACGAGCAGTACTTC. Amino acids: CASSSTGGYEQYF.

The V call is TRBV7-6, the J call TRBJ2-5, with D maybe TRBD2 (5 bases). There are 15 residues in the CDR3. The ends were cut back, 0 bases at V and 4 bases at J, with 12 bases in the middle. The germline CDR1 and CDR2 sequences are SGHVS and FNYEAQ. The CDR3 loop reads CASSLAGAQRETQYF. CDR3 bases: TGTGCCAGCAGCTTAGCGGGAGCCCAGAGAGAGACCCAGTACTTC.

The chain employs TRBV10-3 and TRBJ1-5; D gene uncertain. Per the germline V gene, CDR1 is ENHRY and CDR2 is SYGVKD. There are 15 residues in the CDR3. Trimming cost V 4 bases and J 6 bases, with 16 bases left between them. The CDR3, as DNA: TGTGCCATCAGTGGACTAGAGGGCGCGGCTCAGCCCCAGCATTTT. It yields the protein CAISGLEGAAQPQHF.

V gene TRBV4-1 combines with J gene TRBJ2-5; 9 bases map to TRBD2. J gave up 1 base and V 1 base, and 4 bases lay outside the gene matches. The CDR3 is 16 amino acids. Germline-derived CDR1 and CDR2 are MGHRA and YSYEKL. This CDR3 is CASSQGSGGVQETQYF. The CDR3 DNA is TGCGCCAGCAGCCAAGGTAGCGGGGGAGTCCAAGAGACCCAGTACTTC.

The CDR3 bases are TGTGCCAGTAGTATCGCCGGGGACAGAAGAAACATTCAGTACTTC. Translated: CASSIAGDRRNIQYF. The chain couples TRBV19 to TRBJ2-4; TRBD1 aligns across 7 bases. V shed 3 bases and J 6 bases; nucleotides not matched to a gene: 8. The germline V gene has CDR1 LNHDA and CDR2 SQIVND (reference sequence). The length of the CDR3 is 15 residues.

For the CDR3, the DNA is TGTGCCAGCAGTTATTATCTCCAGGGTAGGGAAAAACTGTTTTTT. Protein product: CASSYYLQGREKLFF. The rearrangement links TRBV6-6 to TRBJ1-4; perhaps TRBD1 as D (5 bases). Germline lookup yields CDR1 MNHNY and CDR2 SVGAGI (reference sequence). V was pared by 3 bases and J by 8 bases, with 16 bases between. The CDR3 extends over 15 amino acids.

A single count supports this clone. CDR3 residues: CASSSLGGPFNQPQHF. For the CDR3, the DNA is TGTGCCAGCAGTTCCTTGGGGGGGCCTTTCAATCAGCCCCAGCATTTT. The chain carries TRBV27 and TRBJ1-5; TRBD1 might be the D (6 bases). Per the germline V gene, CDR1 is MNHEY and CDR2 is SMNVEV (reference sequence). This CDR3 is built from 16 residues. Trimming pared 4 bases from V and 3 bases from J, leaving 16 bases between.